The 18 T cell receptor beta chains below were found in one sample sequenced in a study of Graves' ophthalmopathy and Graves' hyperthyroidism. RNA transcripts served as template for amplifying TCR beta CDR3 sequences. RT-PCR in the first round used HTBI primers; a second-round multiplex PCR followed. TCRdb reprocessed the multiplex PCR reads with MiXCR, giving one entry per CDR3 protein. The sample lists around 1.1 million distinct CDR3 sequences; 35% to 40% were seen once. Sequencing input: peripheral blood or thyroid tissue (not recorded which). The receptors come from an adult man with Graves' hyperthyroidism.

This clonotype was detected ten times or more. CDR3 bases: TGTGCCAGCAGCTCCCGGAGGGTCACTGAAGCTTTCTTT. Translation gives CASSSRRVTEAFF. This sequence joins TRBV7-9 and TRBJ1-1; no firm D call. The CDR3 runs 13 residues. V was trimmed by 4 bases and J by 4 bases, leaving 10 bases between them. The germline V gene encodes CDR1 SEHNR and CDR2 FQNEAQ (reference sequence). The full variable domain, rest sourced from reference TRBV7-9 and TRBJ1-1, is DTGVSQNPRHKITKRGQNVTFRCDPISEHNRLYWYRQTLGQGPEFLTYFQNEAQLEKSRLLSDRFSAERPKGSFSTLEIQRTEQGDSAMYLCASSSRRVTEAFFGQGTRLTVV.

The sample holds many counts of this clonotype. The chain couples TRBV19 to TRBJ1-5; no clear D. CDR3 length: 14 amino acids. CDR1 and CDR2 from the germline V gene are LNHDA and SQIVND (reference sequence). Trimming cost V 3 bases and J 7 bases, with 13 bases left between them. The CDR3 sequence: CASSIGRIGQPQHF. The CDR3 DNA reads as TGTGCCAGTAGTATTGGCAGGATCGGGCAGCCCCAGCATTTT. Together with reference TRBV19 and TRBJ1-5, the CDR3 gives the full variable domain: DGGITQSPKYLFRKEGQNVTLSCEQNLNHDAMYWYRQDPGQGLRLIYYSQIVNDFQKGDIAEGYSVSREKKESFPLTVTSAQKNPTAFYLCASSIGRIGQPQHFGDGTRLSIL.

This clonotype was seen ten or more times. This chain links TRBV7-9 with TRBJ1-5, with D unclear. V was trimmed by 4 bases and J by 5 bases, leaving 15 bases between them. The germline V gene encodes CDR1 SEHNR and CDR2 FQNEAQ (reference sequence). There are 15 residues in the CDR3. The CDR3 nucleotides are TGTGCCAGCAGCTCGACGGACTCTTGGGATCAGCCCCAGCATTTT. This codes for CASSSTDSWDQPQHF.

This clonotype has more than one count but fewer than ten. The rearrangement joins TRBV6-1 to TRBJ2-7; no reliable D call. Trimming removed 7 bases from V and 0 bases from J, with 7 bases in between. This CDR3 is built from 12 residues. Germline V lookup: CDR1 MNHNS, CDR2 SASEGT. CDR3: CASTKSSYEQYF. The CDR3 coding sequence is TGTGCCAGCACCAAAAGCTCCTACGAGCAGTACTTC.

Ten or more counts support this clonotype. V is TRBV7-9 and J is TRBJ2-7; D gene ambiguous. In germline, CDR1 is SEHNR, CDR2 FQNEAQ (reference sequence). The V and J ends lost 8 bases and 5 bases respectively, with 10 bases between them. The CDR3 is 11 residues long. Written as DNA, the CDR3 is TGTGCCAGCGCTACCTGGGACGAGCAGTACTTC. Encoded protein: CASATWDEQYF.

This chain uses TRBV4-1 with TRBJ1-4; no clear D. This CDR3 contains 15 residues. In germline, CDR1 is MGHRA, CDR2 YSYEKL. Trimming left V 1 base short and J 4 bases short, with 10 bases between. The CDR3 DNA sequence: TGCGCCAGCAGCCAAGTGGCTCAGAATAATGAAAAACTGTTTTTT. Translated, it gives CASSQVAQNNEKLFF.

This clonotype showed up many times. The chain recombines TRBV20-1 with TRBJ1-4; D is perhaps TRBD1 (5 bases). Deletions cut 5 bases from V and 3 bases from J, with 10 bases between. The CDR3 length is 13 residues. Germline V CDR1 and CDR2: DFQATT, SNEGSKA (reference sequence). The CDR3 sequence is CSAEGEPNEKLFF. CDR3 nucleotide sequence: TGCAGTGCTGAAGGGGAACCTAATGAAAAACTGTTTTTT.

This clonotype was seen only a few times. This chain joins TRBV4-1 and TRBJ2-7; TRBD1 matches at 8 bases. The CDR3 spans 17 residues. J lost 1 base, V lost 4 bases, and 12 bases had no gene match. Germline V CDR1 and CDR2: MGHRA, YSYEKL. The CDR3 loop is CASSRRQGPGDSYEQYF. CDR3 in DNA: TGCGCCAGCAGCCGAAGACAGGGGCCGGGAGATTCCTACGAGCAGTACTTC.

V gene TRBV25-1 combines with J gene TRBJ1-6, with D unclear. This CDR3 region has 18 residues. V lost 5 bases to trimming and J lost 0 bases, with 17 bases between them. Germline V CDR1 and CDR2: MGHDK, SYGVNS. CDR3 in DNA: TGTGCCAGCAGTCCCCGACGGAGAACGAGCTCCTATAATTCACCCCTCCACTTT. Its translation: CASSPRRRTSSYNSPLHF.

The chain joins TRBV15 to TRBJ2-6, with D uncertain. CDR1 LNHNV and CDR2 YYDKDF come from the germline V gene (reference sequence). V was shortened by 5 bases and J by 16 bases, with 6 bases between the two germline ends. The CDR3 has 9 amino acids. CDR3 nucleotide sequence: TGTGCCACCAGCCGCGGACTGACTTTC. It is translated as CATSRGLTF.

This clonotype was detected many times. The V and J genes are TRBV19 and TRBJ1-2; D is unresolved. Per germline, CDR1 LNHDA and CDR2 SQIVND (reference sequence). There are 14 residues in the CDR3. The germline V and J ends were trimmed by 0 bases and 7 bases, with 12 bases remaining between them. DNA for the CDR3: TGTGCCAGTAGTATAGACCACCGCGCCGGTGGCTACACCTTC. Encoded protein: CASSIDHRAGGYTF.

This clonotype has more than one count but fewer than ten. The rearrangement joins TRBV7-3 to TRBJ2-7; D assignment may be TRBD1 or TRBD2 (7 bases each). This CDR3 has 15 residues. Per the germline V gene, CDR1 is SGHTA and CDR2 is FQGTGA. V lost 5 bases, J lost 0 bases, and 14 bases lay in between. CDR3 protein: CASSPSGDSSYEQYF. For the CDR3, the DNA is TGTGCCAGCAGCCCAAGCGGGGACAGCTCCTACGAGCAGTACTTC.

There are many counts of this clonotype. This sequence joins TRBV2 and TRBJ1-6; D ambiguous. CDR3 length equals 13 residues. Germline CDR1 is SNHLY and CDR2 is FYNNEI. Trimming removed 0 bases at V and 11 bases at J, with 8 bases between. This chain's CDR3 is CASSEAYGTPLHF. DNA of the CDR3: TGTGCCAGCAGTGAAGCATACGGGACACCCCTCCACTTT.

The table lists this clonotype with many counts. V and J are TRBV20-1 and TRBJ2-7; D unresolved. The germline CDR1 and CDR2 sequences are DFQATT and SNEGSKA (reference sequence). V was pared by 0 bases and J by 2 bases, with 14 bases between. This CDR3 comprises 15 residues. Here the CDR3 DNA reads TGCAGTGCTAGAGATTGGGCCATCGCCCCCTACGAGCAGTACTTC. Residues: CSARDWAIAPYEQYF.

V gene TRBV14 combines with J gene TRBJ2-5; D gene uncertain. Deletions cut 1 base from V and 5 bases from J, with 11 bases between. The CDR3 length is 14 residues. The germline V gene encodes CDR1 SGHDN and CDR2 FVKESK. The CDR3 bases are TGTGCCAGCAGCCAAGGATCTCCCGTTGAGACCCAGTACTTC. This codes for CASSQGSPVETQYF. Filled out from reference TRBV14 and TRBJ2-5, the complete variable domain reads EAGVTQFPSHSVIEKGQTVTLRCDPISGHDNLYWYRRVMGKEIKFLLHFVKESKQDESGMPNNRFLAERTGGTYSTLKVQPAELEDSGVYFCASSQGSPVETQYFGPGTRLLVL.

The sample holds many counts of this clonotype. The CDR3 DNA reads as TGTGCCAGCAGCTCCCTCCCTCGACAGGTCTATGGCTACACCTTC. The encoded protein is CASSSLPRQVYGYTF. V usage is TRBV7-8 and J usage is TRBJ1-2; D might be TRBD1 (6 bases). The CDR3 loop spans 15 amino acids. V shed 4 bases and J shed 4 bases, with 16 bases lying between them. CDR1 is SGHVS and CDR2 is FQNEAQ in the germline V gene. Filled out from reference TRBV7-8 and TRBJ1-2, the complete variable domain reads GAGVSQSPRYKVAKRGQDVALRCDPISGHVSLFWYQQALGQGPEFLTYFQNEAQLDKSGLPSDRFFAERPEGSVSTLKIQRTQQEDSAVYLCASSSLPRQVYGYTFGSGTRLTVV.

V usage is TRBV29-1 and J usage is TRBJ1-2, with a tentative D call TRBD1 (5 bases). The CDR3 length is 13 residues. Germline CDR1 SQVTM, CDR2 ANQGSEA. V was shortened by 7 bases and J by 1 base, with 13 bases between the two germline ends. As DNA, the CDR3 is TGCAGCGCCCTCGGGGGGGGTAACTATGGCTACACCTTC. This codes for CSALGGGNYGYTF.

There are many counts of this clonotype. The chain recombines TRBV20-1 with TRBJ2-5, with unresolved D. CDR1 DFQATT and CDR2 SNEGSKA come from the germline V gene (reference sequence). V was shortened by 4 bases and J by 3 bases, with 3 bases between the two germline ends. The CDR3 has 10 amino acids. CDR3 sequence reads: CSATEETQYF. The CDR3, as DNA: TGCAGTGCTACCGAAGAGACCCAGTACTTC.